This T cell receptor beta chain was documented in a study of T-cell memory formation after mild COVID-19. This CDR3 region has 18 residues. V was clipped by 1 base and J by 3 bases; unmatched bases: 9. Germline CDR1 SEHNR, CDR2 FQNEAQ (reference sequence). This clonotype was counted a few times. Each CDR3 protein gets one entry after TCRdb re-called the 5' RACE reads with MiXCR. The sample includes more than 250,000 distinct CDR3 sequences, over 15% of them seen just once. The origin of this receptor is a man younger than 35 who had mild COVID-19 (a few samples of this study predate the infection). Cell type and time point are not known. The J gene is TRBJ2-1, the V gene TRBV7-9; 10 bases are shared with TRBD2. What was sequenced was PBMCs or a T cell subset sorted from them (not recorded which). The CDR3 spells CASSLGAGGPVNYNEQFF. Here the CDR3 DNA reads TGTGCCAGCAGCTTAGGAGCGGGGGGGCCGGTAAACTACAATGAGCAGTTCTTC.